One sample yielded the 21 T cell receptor beta chains listed below, sequenced in a study of T cell repertoires in cytomegalovirus infection. TCRdb fed the reads into MiXCR, producing one record per CDR3 protein. This sample carries roughly 920,000 distinct CDR3 sequences, about 33% of them seen once, and the ten largest clones take roughly an eighth. These receptors have no identified antigens. The material sequenced was cultured CD8+ T cells from PBMCs, taken from culture after CMV antigen stimulation. Every receptor here comes from a human donor in good health (CMV status not recorded). Some clones in this sample may be carry-over from other donors' samples.

This clonotype came up a few times. V and J are TRBV27 and TRBJ1-1, with D possibly TRBD1 on 5 matching bases. The V and J ends lost 3 bases and 5 bases respectively, with 10 bases between them. The germline V gene has CDR1 MNHEY and CDR2 SMNVEV (reference sequence). The CDR3 runs 13 residues. CDR3 loop: CASSFSTETEAFF. CDR3 DNA sequence: TGTGCCAGCAGTTTCTCGACAGAGACTGAAGCTTTCTTT.

This chain connects TRBV6-2 or TRBV6-3 to TRBJ2-3; no reliable D call. This CDR3 has 12 amino acids. The germline V gene has CDR1 MNHEY and CDR2 SVGEGT. Trimming shortened V by 5 bases and J by 6 bases, and 9 bases separated the two germline ends. CDR3 bases: TGTGCCAGCAGTCCAGATTGGGATACGCAGTATTTT. Translating it yields CASSPDWDTQYF.

This clonotype came up many times. The chain has TRBV7-2 and TRBJ1-1; D uncertain. Trimming pared 1 base from V and 9 bases from J, leaving 9 bases between. The CDR3 contains 12 residues. Germline assignment: CDR1 SGHTA and CDR2 FQGNSA. The CDR3 nucleotides read TGTGCCAGCAGCTTAGGCGGGGTGCAAGCTTTCTTT. It specifies CASSLGGVQAFF.

This clonotype was found once. This chain uses TRBV6-6 with TRBJ2-7; D not resolved. The V gene's germline CDR1 is MNHNY and CDR2 SVGAGI (reference sequence). Trimming pared 5 bases from V and 7 bases from J, leaving 18 bases between. This CDR3 spans 14 amino acids. CDR3 nucleotide sequence: TGTGCCAGCAGTGTAGCTACGGACGTGGGTGAGCAGTACTTC. Translating gives CASSVATDVGEQYF.

The rearrangement uses TRBV6-5 and TRBJ1-2; possible D gene TRBD1, 5 bases. Germline lookup yields CDR1 MNHEY and CDR2 SVGAGI. This CDR3 is built from 13 residues. Trimming shortened V by 2 bases and J by 6 bases, and 10 bases separated the two germline ends. The CDR3 here is CASSYGTQDGYTF. CDR3 in DNA: TGTGCCAGCAGTTACGGGACCCAGGATGGCTACACCTTC.

The rearrangement links TRBV7-8 to TRBJ2-3, with a possible D match to TRBD1 (6 bases). The V end lost 5 bases, the J end lost 0 bases, and 12 bases lay between the germline ends. Per the germline V gene, CDR1 is SGHVS and CDR2 is FQNEAQ. This CDR3 region has 15 residues. The CDR3 DNA reads as TGTGCCAGCAGCCTTGGACAGCGGAGCACAGATACGCAGTATTTT. Its protein product is CASSLGQRSTDTQYF.

This chain joins TRBV6-2 or TRBV6-3 and TRBJ1-1, with 8 bases that match TRBD1. The V and J ends lost 4 bases and 1 base, in that order; junction bases with no gene match: 5. The germline gives CDR1 MNHEY, CDR2 SVGEGT. The CDR3 is 15 residues long. The CDR3: CASSFFGTGNTEAFF. CDR3 bases: TGTGCCAGCAGTTTCTTCGGGACAGGGAACACTGAAGCTTTCTTT.

This chain links TRBV19 with TRBJ1-2, with D perhaps matching TRBD1 (5 bases). Germline lookup yields CDR1 LNHDA and CDR2 SQIVND (reference sequence). V was shortened by 7 bases and J by 4 bases, with 16 bases between the two germline ends. The CDR3 is made up of 14 amino acids. This CDR3 is CASMGGVIGYGYTF. The CDR3 nucleotides read TGTGCCAGTATGGGGGGGGTAATCGGCTATGGCTACACCTTC.

In its sample, this clonotype was seen a few times. The chain uses TRBV3-1 and TRBJ2-7, with D unresolved. In germline, CDR1 is LGHDT, CDR2 YNNKEL (reference sequence). The V end was cut by 4 bases, the J end by 5 bases, with 21 bases between. This CDR3 is 16 amino acids long. Here the CDR3 DNA reads TGTGCCAGCAGCCCAAGGAGACATTCGGCCTGGGACGAGCAGTACTTC. Translating gives CASSPRRHSAWDEQYF.

The chain is built from TRBV4-1 and TRBJ2-2; D unclear. Germline V lookup: CDR1 MGHRA, CDR2 YSYEKL. Trimming removed 3 bases at V and 1 base at J, with 6 bases between. The CDR3 extends over 14 amino acids. CDR3 nucleotide sequence: TGCGCCAGCAGCCAGTTACAGAACACCGGGGAGCTGTTTTTT. Its protein is CASSQLQNTGELFF.

This clonotype was found a few times. V and J are TRBV6-1 and TRBJ1-4, with D uncertain. V lost 5 bases to trimming and J lost 3 bases, with 7 bases between them. The germline V gene has CDR1 MNHNS and CDR2 SASEGT. The CDR3 has 13 residues. The DNA for the CDR3 is TGTGCCAGCAGTCCCGGCTCTAATGAAAAACTGTTTTTT. Its protein is CASSPGSNEKLFF.

The V and J genes are TRBV7-9 and TRBJ2-1; D is ambiguous. The CDR3 runs to 15 residues. The V end was cut by 1 base, the J end by 4 bases, with 11 bases between. From germline, CDR1 is SEHNR and CDR2 FQNEAQ (reference sequence). This CDR3 is CASSLVDRVYNEQFF. CDR3 DNA sequence: TGTGCCAGCAGCTTAGTTGACCGGGTATACAATGAGCAGTTCTTC.

The chain is built from TRBV6-5 and TRBJ2-1; 11 bases fit TRBD2. The length of the CDR3 is 16 residues. The V segment lost 4 bases and the J segment 3 bases; nucleotides outside the gene matches: 5. Germline V lookup: CDR1 MNHEY, CDR2 SVGAGI. The CDR3 here is CASSSVTSGDYNEQFF. CDR3 sequence (DNA): TGTGCCAGCAGTTCCGTGACTAGCGGGGACTACAATGAGCAGTTCTTC.

This clonotype was picked up a small number of times. CDR3 residues: CASSYAGQHTDTQYF. The CDR3 bases are TGTGCCAGCAGTTACGCGGGGCAGCATACAGATACGCAGTATTTT. This chain joins TRBV6-5 and TRBJ2-3; D possibly corresponds to TRBD2 (6 bases). The CDR3 has 15 residues. Trimming pared 2 bases from V and 3 bases from J, leaving 12 bases between. Germline V CDR1 and CDR2: MNHEY, SVGAGI.

This clonotype was seen a handful of times. The chain is built from TRBV7-6 and TRBJ2-7; maybe TRBD2 (5 bases). Germline-derived CDR1 and CDR2 are SGHVS and FNYEAQ. V was trimmed by 7 bases and J by 3 bases, leaving 10 bases between them. There are 12 residues in the CDR3. Here the CDR3 reads CASTNRDYEQYF. The CDR3 DNA is TGTGCCAGCACGAACCGGGACTACGAGCAGTACTTC.

This clonotype has more than one count but fewer than ten. This chain links TRBV29-1 with TRBJ2-7, with D unclear. V was pared by 4 bases and J by 4 bases, with 20 bases between. This CDR3 is built from 15 residues. Germline V gene sequence: CDR1 SQVTM, CDR2 ANQGSEA. CDR3 region: CSVVEGGPWGYEQYV. As DNA, the CDR3 is TGCAGCGTTGTTGAAGGCGGTCCCTGGGGTTACGAGCAGTACGTC.

This clonotype was detected a few times. This chain joins TRBV5-1 and TRBJ1-1; tentative D call: TRBD1 (5 bases). The CDR3 consists of 18 residues. Trimming took 1 base from V and 5 from J, leaving 24 bases between them. Germline V lookup: CDR1 SGHRS, CDR2 YFSETQ. The CDR3 loop is CASSLYLGRSREVTEAFF. The CDR3 DNA reads TGCGCCAGCAGCTTGTATCTGGGACGCTCCCGGGAGGTAACTGAAGCTTTCTTT. Based on the CDR3 plus reference TRBV5-1 and TRBJ1-1, the full variable domain is KAGVTQTPRYLIKTRGQQVTLSCSPISGHRSVSWYQQTPGQGLQFLFEYFSETQRNKGNFPGRFSGRQFSNSRSEMNVSTLELGDSALYLCASSLYLGRSREVTEAFFGQGTRLTVV.

The chain recombines TRBV12-3 or TRBV12-4 with TRBJ2-3, with TRBD2 as a possible D gene (6 bases). This CDR3 region has 15 residues. The V gene lost 3 bases and the J gene lost 5 bases, with 15 bases spanning the gap. The CDR3 nucleotides are TGTGCCAGCAGTTTTTCGGCGGGGTCGAAAGATACGCAGTATTTT. It encodes CASSFSAGSKDTQYF.

DNA for the CDR3: TGTGCCAGTAGTACGCCGGGACTGGATCGCACCGGGGAGCTGTTTTTT. This encodes CASSTPGLDRTGELFF. The rearrangement joins TRBV19 to TRBJ2-2; D might be TRBD2 (6 bases). CDR1 is LNHDA, CDR2 SQIVND, per germline (reference sequence). The CDR3 contains 16 residues. Trimming took 4 bases from V and 4 from J, leaving 16 bases between them.

This clonotype was counted a few times. V gene TRBV27 combines with J gene TRBJ2-2; possible D gene TRBD2, 5 bases. Germline CDR1 and CDR2: MNHEY and SMNVEV (reference sequence). The germline V and J ends were trimmed by 1 base and 11 bases, with 11 bases remaining between them. CDR3 length: 13 amino acids. The CDR3 DNA reads TGTGCCAGCAGTTTATTGCGGTCTAGCGAGCTGTTTTTT. It specifies CASSLLRSSELFF.

V and J are TRBV4-1 and TRBJ2-3; D is undetermined. Germline V gives CDR1 MGHRA, CDR2 YSYEKL. The CDR3 length is 14 residues. V was cut by 1 base and J by 3 bases, with 8 bases left in between. The DNA of the CDR3 is TGCGCCAGCAGCCAAGCCTACAGAACAGATACGCAGTATTTT. This sequence encodes CASSQAYRTDTQYF.